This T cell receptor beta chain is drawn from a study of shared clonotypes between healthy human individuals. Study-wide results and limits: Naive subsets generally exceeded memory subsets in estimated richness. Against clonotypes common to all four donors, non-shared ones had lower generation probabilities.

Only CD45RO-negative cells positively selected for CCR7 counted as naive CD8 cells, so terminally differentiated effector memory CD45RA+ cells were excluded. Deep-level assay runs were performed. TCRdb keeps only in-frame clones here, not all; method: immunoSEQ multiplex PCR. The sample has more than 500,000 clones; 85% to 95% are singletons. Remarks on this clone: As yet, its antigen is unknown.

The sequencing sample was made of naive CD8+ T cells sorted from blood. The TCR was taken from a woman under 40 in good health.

The CDR3 loop is CASSLVPGLYEQYF. CDR3 DNA: TGTGCCAGCAGCTTGGTTCCGGGTTTGTACGAGCAGTACTTC. J is TRBJ2-7 and V is TRBV5-4; D remains unclear. CDR3 length: 14 amino acids. CDR1 and CDR2 (germline): SGHNT, YYREEE (reference sequence). V gave up 0 bases and J gave up 4 bases, with 11 bases separating them. Together with reference TRBV5-4 and TRBJ2-7, the CDR3 gives the full variable domain: ETGVTQSPTHLIKTRGQQVTLRCSSQSGHNTVSWYQQALGQGPQFIFQYYREEENGRGNFPPRFSGLQFPNYSSELNVNALELDDSALYLCASSLVPGLYEQYFGPGTRLTVT.